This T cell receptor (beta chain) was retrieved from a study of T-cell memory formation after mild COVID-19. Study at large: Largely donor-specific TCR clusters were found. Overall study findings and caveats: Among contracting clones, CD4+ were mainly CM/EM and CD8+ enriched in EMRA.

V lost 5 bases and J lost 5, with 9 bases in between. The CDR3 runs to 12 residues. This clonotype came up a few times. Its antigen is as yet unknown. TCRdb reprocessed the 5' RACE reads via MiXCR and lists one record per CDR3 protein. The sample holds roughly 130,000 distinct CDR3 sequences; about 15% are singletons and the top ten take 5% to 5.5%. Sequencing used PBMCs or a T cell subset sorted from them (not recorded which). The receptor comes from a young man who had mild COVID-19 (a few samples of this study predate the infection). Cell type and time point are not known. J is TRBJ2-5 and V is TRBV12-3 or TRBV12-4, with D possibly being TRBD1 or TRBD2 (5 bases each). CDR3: CASSGTWETQYF. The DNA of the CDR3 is TGTGCCAGCAGTGGGACGTGGGAGACCCAGTACTTC.